This is a list of T cell receptor beta chains from one sample in a study of T cell repertoires in cytomegalovirus infection. TCRdb redid the calling of the reads with MiXCR, one entry per CDR3 protein. Of 630,000 or so distinct CDR3 sequences in the sample, less than 25% were seen once. Sequences were obtained from CD8+ T cells from PBMCs. All receptors come from a human donor in good health (CMV status not recorded). Some clones in this sample may be carry-over from other donors' samples. Each CDR3 is given with its conserved first and last residue. D genes are given only for firm matches. Clone size is stated in some rows and not others, as once, few, many or a class when expanded.

J gene,V gene,D gene,clone size,CDR3 protein,CDR3 DNA
TRBJ1-6,TRBV20-1,NA,few,CSARDAERPYNSPLHF,TGCAGTGCTAGAGATGCGGAGCGGCCCTATAATTCACCCCTCCACTTT
TRBJ2-7,TRBV7-2,NA,many,CASSSPLHYEQYF,TGTGCCAGCAGCTCCCCACTGCACTACGAGCAGTACTTC
TRBJ2-3,TRBV24-1,NA,few,CATSDLPTDTQYF,TGTGCCACCAGTGATTTACCCACAGATACGCAGTATTTT
TRBJ1-1,TRBV6-5,NA,NA,CASSIFGQKHTKAFF,TGTGCCAGCAGTATCTTCGGACAGAAACACACAAAAGCTTTCTTT
TRBJ2-7,TRBV7-9,NA,NA,CASSLVWPSYEQYF,TGTGCCAGCAGCTTAGTTTGGCCCTCCTACGAGCAGTACTTC
TRBJ1-1,TRBV19,NA,NA,CATQDGWNTEAFF,TGTGCCACCCAGGACGGCTGGAACACTGAAGCTTTCTTT
TRBJ2-4,TRBV2,NA,few,CASSERGDKNIQYF,TGTGCCAGCAGTGAGAGGGGGGACAAAAACATTCAGTACTTC
TRBJ2-2,TRBV2,NA,many,CASSERGSGELFF,TGTGCCAGCAGTGAACGGGGGTCCGGGGAGCTGTTTTTT
TRBJ1-2,TRBV19,NA,NA,CASSPPASGYGYTF,TGTGCCAGTAGTCCCCCGGCCTCGGGCTATGGCTACACCTTC
TRBJ1-2,TRBV6-5,NA,few,CASSYAIPVRTYGYTF,TGTGCCAGCAGTTACGCCATCCCCGTACGGACCTATGGCTACACCTTC
TRBJ2-3,TRBV28,NA,many,CASSLGVTSTDTQYF,TGTGCCAGCAGCTTAGGAGTGACTAGCACAGATACGCAGTATTTT
TRBJ1-2,TRBV6-6,NA,few,CASSVRDLPARGYTF,TGTGCCAGCAGTGTTCGGGACCTACCGGCGCGAGGCTACACCTTC
TRBJ1-5,TRBV4-2,NA,many,CASSQDSGGTQPQHF,TGTGCCAGCAGCCAAGATTCGGGGGGCACTCAGCCCCAGCATTTT
TRBJ2-3,TRBV5-1,TRBD1,NA,CASSDDEGQFTDTQYF,TGCGCCAGCAGCGACGACGAGGGACAGTTCACAGATACGCAGTATTTT
TRBJ2-5,TRBV28,TRBD2,few,CASSSPGGPETQYF,TGTGCCAGCAGTTCCCCGGGGGGTCCAGAGACCCAGTACTTC
TRBJ2-1,TRBV24-1,NA,NA,CATSDPSPGPSPNEQFF,TGTGCCACCAGTGATCCTTCCCCGGGCCCTAGCCCCAATGAGCAGTTCTTC
TRBJ1-6,TRBV7-8,NA,many,CASSFPIGTLLHPLHF,TGTGCCAGCAGCTTTCCGATCGGGACCCTACTTCACCCCCTCCACTTT
TRBJ2-2,TRBV6-2/TRBV6-3,NA,NA,CASSYRTYYTGELFF,TGTGCCAGCAGTTACAGAACATACTACACCGGGGAGCTGTTTTTT
TRBJ1-2,TRBV18,TRBD1,NA,CASSLISRDRSAGNYGYTF,TGTGCCAGCTCACTTATAAGCCGGGACAGGTCGGCGGGTAACTATGGCTACACCTTC
TRBJ1-2,TRBV28,NA,NA,CASSSDRNDLYGYTF,TGTGCCAGCAGTTCAGACAGGAATGATCTCTATGGCTACACCTTC
TRBJ2-1,TRBV19,NA,few,CASSWDIKNEQFF,TGTGCCAGTAGTTGGGACATCAAGAATGAGCAGTTCTTC
TRBJ1-4,TRBV28,NA,few,CASKHPGQPEKLFF,TGTGCCAGCAAACATCCGGGCCAACCTGAAAAACTGTTTTTT
TRBJ2-7,TRBV19,NA,few,CASRGVGTYEQYF,TGTGCCAGTAGGGGGGTCGGAACCTACGAGCAGTACTTC
TRBJ1-4,TRBV7-9,NA,many,CASTQGEKLFF,TGTGCCAGCACCCAGGGGGAAAAACTGTTTTTT
TRBJ1-2,TRBV7-8,NA,many,CASSFDGDGYTF,TGTGCCAGCAGCTTCGACGGGGATGGCTACACCTTC
TRBJ2-5,TRBV7-9,TRBD2,many,CASSRLAGPAAQYF,TGTGCCAGCAGCCGACTAGCGGGGCCCGCGGCCCAGTACTTC
TRBJ1-5,TRBV7-9,NA,many,CASSLGGVQPQHF,TGTGCCAGCAGCTTAGGGGGAGTTCAGCCCCAGCATTTT
TRBJ2-3,TRBV13,NA,few,CASSLGGWGTDTQYF,TGTGCCAGCAGCTTAGGAGGGTGGGGCACAGATACGCAGTATTTT
TRBJ1-1,TRBV4-1,TRBD1,NA,CASSQQGVENTEAFF,TGCGCCAGCAGCCAACAGGGGGTAGAGAACACTGAAGCTTTCTTT
TRBJ2-3,TRBV27,NA,few,CASSLRQPRWDTQYF,TGTGCCAGCAGTTTACGACAGCCGAGGTGGGATACGCAGTATTTT
TRBJ1-5,TRBV29-1,NA,NA,CSVKDSPSNQPQHF,TGCAGCGTTAAGGACAGCCCTAGCAATCAGCCCCAGCATTTT